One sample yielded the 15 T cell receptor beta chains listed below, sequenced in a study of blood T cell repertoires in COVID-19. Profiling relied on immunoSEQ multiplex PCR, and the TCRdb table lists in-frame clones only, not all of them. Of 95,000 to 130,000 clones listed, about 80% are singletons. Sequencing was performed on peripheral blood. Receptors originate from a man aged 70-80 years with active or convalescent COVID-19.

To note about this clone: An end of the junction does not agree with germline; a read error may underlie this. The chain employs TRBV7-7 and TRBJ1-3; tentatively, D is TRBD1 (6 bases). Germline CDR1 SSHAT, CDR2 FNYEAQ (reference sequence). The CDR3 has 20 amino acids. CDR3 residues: CASSLPRQAGTIEDRNTIYF. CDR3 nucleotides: TGTGCTAGCAGCTTACCTCGACAGGCTGGAACGATCGAAGATAGAAACACCATATATTTT.

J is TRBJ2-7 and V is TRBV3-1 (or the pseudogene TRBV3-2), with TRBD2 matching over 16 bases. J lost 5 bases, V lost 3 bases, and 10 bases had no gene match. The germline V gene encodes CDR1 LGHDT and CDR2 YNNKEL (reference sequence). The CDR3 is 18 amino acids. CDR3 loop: CASSQTSGTSGRANEQYF. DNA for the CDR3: TGTGCCAGCAGCCAGACCTCCGGGACTAGCGGGAGGGCCAACGAGCAGTACTTC.

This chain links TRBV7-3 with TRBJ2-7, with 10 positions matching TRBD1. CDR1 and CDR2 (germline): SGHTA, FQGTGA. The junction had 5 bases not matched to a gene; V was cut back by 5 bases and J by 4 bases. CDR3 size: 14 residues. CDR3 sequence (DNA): TGTGCCAGCAGCGCCTCGGGACAGGGGTACGAGCAGTACTTC. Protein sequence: CASSASGQGYEQYF.

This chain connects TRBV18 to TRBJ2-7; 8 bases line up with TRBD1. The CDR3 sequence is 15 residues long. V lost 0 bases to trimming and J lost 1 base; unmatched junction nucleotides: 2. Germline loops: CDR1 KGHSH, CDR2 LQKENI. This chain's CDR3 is CASSPPTGGSYEQYF. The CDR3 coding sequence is TGTGCCAGCTCACCACCTACAGGGGGTTCCTACGAGCAGTACTTC.

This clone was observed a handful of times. The CDR3 coding sequence is TGTGCCAGCAGCTTTGTCGTGACAGCTACCTACGAGCAGTACTTC. It codes for CASSFVVTATYEQYF. The chain employs TRBV11-2 and TRBJ2-7, with a tentative D call TRBD1 (5 bases). The V gene lost 3 bases and the J gene lost 2 bases, with 14 bases spanning the gap. In germline, CDR1 is SGHAT, CDR2 FQNNGV. CDR3 length: 15 residues.

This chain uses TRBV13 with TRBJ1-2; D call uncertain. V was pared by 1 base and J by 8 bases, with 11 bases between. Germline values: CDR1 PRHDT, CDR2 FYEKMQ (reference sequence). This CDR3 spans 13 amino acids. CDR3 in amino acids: CASSLVGSRGYTF. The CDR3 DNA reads TGTGCCAGCAGCTTAGTTGGTTCCCGGGGCTACACCTTC.

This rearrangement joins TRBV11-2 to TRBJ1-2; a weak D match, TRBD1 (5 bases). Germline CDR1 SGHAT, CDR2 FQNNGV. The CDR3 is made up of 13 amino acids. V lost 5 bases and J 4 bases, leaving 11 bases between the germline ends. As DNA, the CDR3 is TGTGCCAGCAGCCCGGACACAGTCTATGGCTACACCTTC. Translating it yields CASSPDTVYGYTF.

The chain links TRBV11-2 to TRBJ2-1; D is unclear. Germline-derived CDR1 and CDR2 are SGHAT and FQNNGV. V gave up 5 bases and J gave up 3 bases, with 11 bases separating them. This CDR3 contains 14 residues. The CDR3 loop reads CASSLPPIYNEQFF. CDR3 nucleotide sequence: TGTGCCAGCAGCCTACCCCCCATCTACAATGAGCAGTTCTTC.

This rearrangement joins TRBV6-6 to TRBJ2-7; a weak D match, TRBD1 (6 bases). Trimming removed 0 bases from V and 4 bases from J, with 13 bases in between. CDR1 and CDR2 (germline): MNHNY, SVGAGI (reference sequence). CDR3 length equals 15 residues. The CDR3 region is CASSYSWTVEYEQYF. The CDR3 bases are TGTGCCAGCAGTTACTCGTGGACAGTCGAATACGAGCAGTACTTC.

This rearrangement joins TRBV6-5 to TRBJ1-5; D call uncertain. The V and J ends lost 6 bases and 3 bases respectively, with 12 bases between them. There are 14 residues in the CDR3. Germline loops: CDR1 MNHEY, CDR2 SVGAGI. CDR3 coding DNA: TGTGCCAGCAGGATCGGAGGGTTCAATCAGCCCCAGCATTTT. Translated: CASRIGGFNQPQHF.

The CDR3 sequence: CASSEIGGGRGEAFF. DNA of the CDR3: TGTGCCAGCAGTGAAATAGGAGGGGGCAGGGGTGAAGCTTTCTTT. The chain links TRBV6-1 to TRBJ1-1; 7 nucleotides align to TRBD1. The CDR3 runs to 15 residues. Germline V gene sequence: CDR1 MNHNS, CDR2 SASEGT. V dropped 2 bases and J dropped 7; count of bases not matched to a gene: 10.

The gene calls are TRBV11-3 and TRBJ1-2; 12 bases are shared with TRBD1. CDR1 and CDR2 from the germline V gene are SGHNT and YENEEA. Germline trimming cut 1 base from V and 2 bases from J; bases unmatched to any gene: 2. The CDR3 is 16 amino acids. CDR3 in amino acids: CASSLGGTGGNYGYTF. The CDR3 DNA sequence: TGTGCCAGCAGCTTAGGTGGGACAGGGGGCAACTATGGCTACACCTTC. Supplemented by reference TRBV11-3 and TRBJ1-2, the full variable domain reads EAGVVQSPRYKIIEKKQPVAFWCNPISGHNTLYWYLQNLGQGPELLIRYENEEAVDDSQLPKDRFSAERLKGVDSTLKIQPAELGDSAVYLCASSLGGTGGNYGYTFGSGTRLTVV.

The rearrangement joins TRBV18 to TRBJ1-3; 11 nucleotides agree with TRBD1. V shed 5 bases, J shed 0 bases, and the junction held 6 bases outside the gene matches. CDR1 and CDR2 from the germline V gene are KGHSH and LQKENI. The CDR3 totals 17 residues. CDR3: CASSLTGTGGSGNTIYF. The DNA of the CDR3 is TGTGCCAGCTCATTGACCGGGACAGGGGGCTCTGGAAACACCATATATTTT.

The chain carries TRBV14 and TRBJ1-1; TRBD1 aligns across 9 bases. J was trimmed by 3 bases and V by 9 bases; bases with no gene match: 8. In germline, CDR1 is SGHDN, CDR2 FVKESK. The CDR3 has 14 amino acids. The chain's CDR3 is CASTGTGWDTEAFF. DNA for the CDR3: TGTGCCAGTACCGGGACAGGGTGGGACACTGAAGCTTTCTTT.

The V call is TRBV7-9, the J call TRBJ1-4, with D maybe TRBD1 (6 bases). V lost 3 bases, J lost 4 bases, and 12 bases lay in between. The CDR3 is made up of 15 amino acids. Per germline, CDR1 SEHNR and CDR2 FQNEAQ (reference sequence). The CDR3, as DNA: TGTGCCAGCAGCTTTGGGGGCGACAGTAATGAAAAACTGTTTTTT. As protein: CASSFGGDSNEKLFF.